This passage covers 13 T cell receptor beta chains from one sample sequenced in a study of regulatory T cells in long-lasting Graves disease. Time point indicated: persistent/refractory GD, antithyroid drugs over 5 years with positive TRAb. Isolated PBMC RNA provided the starting material for the TCR library. Building of the TCR beta libraries involved iRepertoire HTBI primers and Arm-PCR of CDR3 regions. TCRdb ran MiXCR on the multiplex PCR reads and lists one entry per CDR3 protein. The sample includes roughly 500,000 distinct CDR3 sequences, less than 25% seen only once; the top ten take about 7.8%. The sample in question was peripheral blood mononuclear cells (PBMCs), obtained when the disease was refractory, from a patient treated with antithyroid drugs. The receptors here all came from a female donor with Graves disease.

A note on this clonotype: Since a much larger clone is just one base distant, this may be a read error. The chain joins TRBV6-2 or TRBV6-3 to TRBJ2-2; perhaps TRBD1 as D (6 bases). V lost 8 bases, J lost 6 bases, and 22 bases lay in between. The CDR3 runs 16 residues. Germline V gene lookup returns CDR1 MNHEY and CDR2 SVGEGT. The CDR3 DNA follows: TGTGCCAGCGCCAGACTCCGGGACAAAAGTTCCGGGGAGCTGTTTTTT. It specifies CASARLRDKSSGELFF.

The chain links TRBV10-3 to TRBJ2-7; 12 positions match TRBD2. CDR1 and CDR2 (germline): ENHRY, SYGVKD. The V gene end was trimmed by 0 bases and the J gene end by 4 bases; junction bases not matched to a gene: 4. The CDR3 sequence is 16 residues long. The DNA for the CDR3 is TGTGCCATCAGTGAGTCACTAGCGGGAGGAGAGTACGAGCAGTACTTC. Amino acids: CAISESLAGGEYEQYF.

The chain joins TRBV7-2 to TRBJ1-1; TRBD1 agrees at 7 bases. J was trimmed by 1 base and V by 5 bases; bases with no gene match: 7. This CDR3 is built from 15 residues. Germline CDR1 SGHTA, CDR2 FQGNSA. The CDR3 coding sequence is TGTGCCAGCAGCCGGGAGAGGGACAGGAACACTGAAGCTTTCTTT. As protein: CASSRERDRNTEAFF.

This clonotype was observed a few times. This rearrangement joins TRBV7-2 to TRBJ1-2; D is uncertain. The CDR3 contains 15 residues. Trimming shortened V by 1 base and J by 8 bases, and 17 bases separated the two germline ends. Germline V gives CDR1 SGHTA, CDR2 FQGNSA. The DNA of the CDR3 is TGTGCCAGCAGCTTAGATGCAGCGACCGTTTGGGGCTACACCTTC. Its translation is CASSLDAATVWGYTF.

This clonotype was recorded many times. This sequence joins TRBV11-3 and TRBJ2-5, with D tentatively TRBD1 (6 bases). V dropped 5 bases and J dropped 2 bases, with 15 bases sitting between them. In germline, CDR1 is SGHNT, CDR2 YENEEA. The CDR3 contains 15 residues. The CDR3 region is CASSANWGQQETQYF. The CDR3 DNA follows: TGTGCCAGCAGCGCAAACTGGGGACAACAAGAGACCCAGTACTTC.

In its sample, this clonotype was seen many times. The genes are TRBV3-1 and TRBJ2-7; D is undetermined. This CDR3 has 12 amino acids. V lost 1 base and J 6 bases, leaving 7 bases between the germline ends. Germline assignment: CDR1 LGHDT and CDR2 YNNKEL (reference sequence). The CDR3 DNA reads TGTGCCAGCAGCCAAGGCCCTAGCGAGCAGTACTTC. Its protein product is CASSQGPSEQYF.

This clonotype was observed many times. The rearrangement joins TRBV7-6 to TRBJ2-7; D is possibly TRBD1 or TRBD2 (5 bases each). The CDR3 totals 13 residues. Trimming cost V 0 bases and J 9 bases, with 12 bases left between them. CDR1 and CDR2 from the germline V gene are SGHVS and FNYEAQ. CDR3 sequence reads: CASSLAIWGRQYF. For the CDR3, the DNA is TGTGCCAGCAGCTTAGCGATTTGGGGACGGCAGTACTTC.

The genes are TRBV11-2 and TRBJ1-2; D uncertain. Looked up from germline, CDR1 is SGHAT and CDR2 is FQNNGV. CDR3 length: 15 amino acids. Trimming removed 1 base at V and 4 bases at J, with 13 bases between. The CDR3 nucleotides read TGTGCCAGCAGCTTAGGGGTCGGCAGCTTCTATGGCTACACCTTC. Translation gives CASSLGVGSFYGYTF. Supplemented by reference TRBV11-2 and TRBJ1-2, the full variable domain reads EAGVAQSPRYKIIEKRQSVAFWCNPISGHATLYWYQQILGQGPKLLIQFQNNGVVDDSQLPKDRFSAERLKGVDSTLKIQPAKLEDSAVYLCASSLGVGSFYGYTFGSGTRLTVV.

The CDR3 DNA sequence: TGTGCCAGCAGTTACGTACCACAGGGAGGACTCTCTGAAGCTTTCTTT. Translated, it gives CASSYVPQGGLSEAFF. V is TRBV6-2 or TRBV6-3 and J is TRBJ1-1; tentative D call: TRBD1 (6 bases). Germline values: CDR1 MNHEY, CDR2 SVGEGT. V lost 2 bases to trimming and J lost 6 bases, with 19 bases between them. The CDR3 sequence is 16 residues long.

The chain is built from TRBV20-1 and TRBJ1-2; 8 bases match TRBD1. Germline V gene data show CDR1 as DFQATT and CDR2 as SNEGSKA (reference sequence). The CDR3 runs to 11 residues. In nucleotides, the CDR3 is TGCAGCTCCGACAGGGGCTATGTTGGGACCTTC. Translation: CSSDRGYVGTF.

The genes are TRBV5-4 and TRBJ2-2; 8 bases agree with TRBD1. The CDR3 totals 13 residues. V was clipped by 3 bases and J by 6 bases; unmatched bases: 1. Per the germline V gene, CDR1 is SGHNT and CDR2 is YYREEE (reference sequence). The CDR3 region has the DNA TGTGCCAGCAGCTACAGGGGGTCCGGGGAGCTGTTTTTT. This codes for CASSYRGSGELFF.

The chain uses TRBV7-2 and TRBJ2-5, with 14 bases that match TRBD2. Germline V gene lookup returns CDR1 SGHTA and CDR2 FQGNSA. The length of the CDR3 is 17 residues. J was trimmed by 5 bases and V by 5 bases; bases with no gene match: 10. The CDR3 is CASSLLSGLAGVETQYF. For the CDR3, the DNA is TGTGCCAGCAGCCTTCTATCGGGACTAGCGGGAGTGGAGACCCAGTACTTC. Full variable domain (rest looked up from reference TRBV7-2 and TRBJ2-5): GAGVSQSPSNKVTEKGKDVELRCDPISGHTALYWYRQSLGQGLEFLIYFQGNSAPDKSGLPSDRFSAERTGGSVSTLTIQRTQQEDSAVYLCASSLLSGLAGVETQYFGPGTRLLVL.

This clonotype has only a few counts. The V gene is TRBV28, the J gene TRBJ2-2, with unresolved D. Trimming took 2 bases from V and 6 from J, leaving 13 bases between them. CDR1 and CDR2 from the germline V gene are MDHEN and SYDVKM. There are 15 residues in the CDR3. DNA of the CDR3: TGTGCCAGCAGTTTAATAACCCTGGATGCCGGGGAGCTGTTTTTT. This encodes CASSLITLDAGELFF.